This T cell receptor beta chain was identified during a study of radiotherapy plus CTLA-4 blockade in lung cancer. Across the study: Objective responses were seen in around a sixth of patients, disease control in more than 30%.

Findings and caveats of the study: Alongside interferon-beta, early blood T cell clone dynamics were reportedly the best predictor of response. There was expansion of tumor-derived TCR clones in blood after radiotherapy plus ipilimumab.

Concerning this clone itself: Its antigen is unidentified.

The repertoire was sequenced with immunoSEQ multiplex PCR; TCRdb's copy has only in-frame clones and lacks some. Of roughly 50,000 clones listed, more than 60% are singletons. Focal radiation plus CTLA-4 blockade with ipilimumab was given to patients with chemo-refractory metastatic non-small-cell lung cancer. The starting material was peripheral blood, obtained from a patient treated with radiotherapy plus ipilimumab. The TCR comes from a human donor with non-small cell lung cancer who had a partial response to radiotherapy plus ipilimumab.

CDR3 in amino acids: CASSESAVYGYTF. DNA of the CDR3: TGCGCCAGCAGTGAGTCGGCAGTCTATGGCTACACCTTC. V is TRBV10-1 and J is TRBJ1-2, with D unclear. The CDR3 has 13 amino acids. Germline V gene data show CDR1 as WNHNN and CDR2 as SYGVQD (reference sequence). The V end was cut by 0 bases, the J end by 4 bases, with 6 bases between.